This TCR beta chain was observed in a study of beta chain features in type 1 diabetes. The study, taken as a whole, reports: Naive, central memory and regulatory TCRB repertoires appeared more similar among patients than healthy donors. The study found moderately but significantly shorter TCRB CDR3s in all four CD4+ subsets of Type 1 diabetes patients.

The entirety of the isolated RNA underwent reverse transcription, so expressed TCRB transcripts were sequenced. Clones were read by immunoSEQ multiplex PCR, and TCRdb kept only the in-frame ones, dropping some. The sample consists of about 900,000 clones, about a sixth of them appearing once. Worth noting for this clone: Its antigen is not known. Germline and junction disagree at one end, which may indicate a read error.

This CDR3 comprises 13 residues. Germline CDR1 reads SSHAT; CDR2 reads FNYEAQ (reference sequence). The TCR sequence derives from a woman aged 18-29 years in good health. The V and J genes are TRBV7-7 and TRBJ2-5, with 7 nucleotides matching TRBD1. The specimen sequenced was naive CD4+ T cells from blood. As DNA, the CDR3 is TGTGCTAGCAGCTTCAAGGGGGCAGAGACCCAGTACTTC. Encoded protein: CASSFKGAETQYF.